This entry lists 13 T cell receptor beta chains sequenced from one sample in a study of cytomegalovirus exposure and HLA in healthy donors (dated by TCRdb to the late 2010s). The library was made by the immunoSEQ multiplex PCR assay. For the multiplex PCR, a mixture combining 60 forward primers for TCR Vbeta segments and 13 reverse primers for TCR Jbeta segments was used. TCRdb re-hosts the immuneACCESS table, in-frame sequences only. Its copies lack some clones; in the studies checked, an unresolved V gene accounts for under half of them, and the cause for the rest is not known. The sample yields some 93,000 clones; around 10% were counted once. The ten largest clones add up to around 5% of the sample. The specimen was PBMCs. These receptor sequences come from a man aged 50 to 59 in good health and CMV-seropositive.

Only a few counts were recorded for this clone. The chain uses TRBV30 and TRBJ1-3; D ambiguous. The V and J ends lost 0 bases and 0 bases respectively, with 9 bases between them. The CDR3 consists of 15 residues. Per the germline V gene, CDR1 is GTSNPN and CDR2 is SVGIG (reference sequence). The CDR3 region is CAWSVDLSSGNTIYF. In nucleotides, the CDR3 is TGTGCCTGGAGTGTGGACTTGAGCTCTGGAAACACCATATATTTT.

This clone showed up just a few times. The CDR3 spells CASSSGTGGDQPQHF. The CDR3 region has the DNA TGTGCCAGCAGTTCCGGGACAGGGGGCGATCAGCCCCAGCATTTT. The chain uses TRBV28 and TRBJ1-5; 12 bases match TRBD1. The CDR3 sequence is 15 residues long. The germline V gene encodes CDR1 MDHEN and CDR2 SYDVKM. J gave up 5 bases and V 4 bases, and 3 bases lay outside the gene matches.

This sequence joins TRBV7-6 and TRBJ2-7; 12 nucleotides match TRBD2. This CDR3 is built from 16 residues. After removal of 4 bases from V and 5 bases from J, the junction contained 9 bases not matched to a gene. Per germline, CDR1 SGHVS and CDR2 FNYEAQ. As DNA, the CDR3 is TGTGCCAGCAGCTCTATAGCTAGCGGGAGGGAGAACGAGCAGTACTTC. This translates into CASSSIASGRENEQYF.

This clone was detected only a few times. The genes are TRBV5-1 and TRBJ2-1, with TRBD2 matching 11 bases. CDR3 size: 15 residues. The V and J ends lost 2 bases and 9 bases, in that order; junction bases with no gene match: 7. From germline, CDR1 is SGHRS and CDR2 YFSETQ. The chain's CDR3 is CASSFLTSGRFEQFF. CDR3 coding DNA: TGCGCCAGCAGCTTTTTAACTAGCGGGAGATTTGAGCAGTTCTTC.

A few counts support this clone. This chain joins TRBV30 and TRBJ2-2; 9 bases are a match to TRBD1. This CDR3 has 15 amino acids. The ends lost 3 bases at V and 8 bases at J; junction bases unmatched: 10. CDR1 GTSNPN and CDR2 SVGIG come from the germline V gene (reference sequence). The CDR3 is CAWRPRDRGLGELFF. As DNA, the CDR3 is TGTGCCTGGAGGCCGCGTGACAGGGGGTTAGGGGAGCTGTTTTTT.

The chain is built from TRBV14 and TRBJ2-5; a weak D match, TRBD1 (6 bases). Germline CDR1 SGHDN, CDR2 FVKESK. The CDR3 runs 13 residues. Trimming removed 10 bases at V and 5 bases at J, with 17 bases between. The CDR3: CATSRQVKETQYF. CDR3 bases: TGTGCCACCTCTAGACAGGTTAAGGAGACCCAGTACTTC.

V usage is TRBV10-1 and J usage is TRBJ2-7; TRBD1 aligns across 12 bases. J was trimmed by 7 bases and V by 2 bases; bases with no gene match: 6. This CDR3 has 15 amino acids. Germline CDR1 WNHNN, CDR2 SYGVQD (reference sequence). CDR3 in amino acids: CASSETGTGGAEQYF. CDR3 coding DNA: TGCGCCAGCAGTGAGACCGGGACAGGGGGCGCGGAGCAGTACTTC.

The V and J genes are TRBV6-1 and TRBJ1-1; D might be TRBD1 (6 bases). The CDR3 extends over 16 amino acids. Germline CDR1 and CDR2: MNHNS and SASEGT. V was cut by 2 bases and J by 0 bases, with 13 bases left in between. The CDR3 is CASSETGRGMNTEAFF. The CDR3 DNA sequence: TGTGCCAGCAGTGAAACTGGCAGGGGCATGAACACTGAAGCTTTCTTT.

This clone was detected a few times. The rearrangement joins TRBV7-8 to TRBJ1-6; TRBD1 aligns across 9 bases. J lost 7 bases, V lost 3 bases, and 13 bases had no gene match. The CDR3 runs 18 residues. Germline CDR1 is SGHVS and CDR2 is FQNEAQ. The CDR3 bases are TGTGCCAGCAGCTTTAATTTTGGGACAGGGAGTCGGAATTCACCCCTCCACTTT. This encodes CASSFNFGTGSRNSPLHF.

This clone was found a few times. The V call is TRBV5-1, the J call TRBJ2-2, with D possibly matching TRBD2 (6 bases). Germline CDR1 and CDR2: SGHRS and YFSETQ. CDR3 length equals 16 residues. V shed 4 bases and J shed 0 bases, with 13 bases lying between them. CDR3 sequence reads: CASSNKEGTNTGELFF. CDR3 coding DNA: TGCGCCAGCAGCAATAAGGAGGGAACGAACACCGGGGAGCTGTTTTTT.

The genes are TRBV2 and TRBJ2-2; 7 nucleotides align to TRBD1. J lost 4 bases, V lost 7 bases, and 3 bases had no gene match. The CDR3 totals 13 residues. Germline CDR1 reads SNHLY; CDR2 reads FYNNEI. DNA for the CDR3: TGTGCCAGCATAGAGGGGGCCACCGGGGAGCTGTTTTTT. Protein sequence: CASIEGATGELFF. The complete variable domain, with remaining parts taken from reference TRBV2 and TRBJ2-2, reads EPEVTQTPSHQVTQMGQEVILRCVPISNHLYFYWYRQILGQKVEFLVSFYNNEISEKSEIFDDQFSVERPDGSNFTLKIRSTKLEDSAMYFCASIEGATGELFFGEGSRLTVL.

This clone was seen a handful of times. This chain uses TRBV4-1 with TRBJ2-5; 12 nucleotides align to TRBD2. Germline assignment: CDR1 MGHRA and CDR2 YSYEKL. The V gene end was trimmed by 2 bases and the J gene end by 1 base; junction bases not matched to a gene: 8. CDR3 length equals 18 residues. CDR3: CASSQLKWTSGIQETQYF. DNA for the CDR3: TGCGCCAGCAGCCAACTAAAATGGACTAGCGGGATCCAAGAGACCCAGTACTTC.

The CDR3 nucleotides are TGTGCCACCAGCAGAGATGTTCCTGGACAGGGGGGAGAGACTGAAGCTTTCTTT. Protein: CATSRDVPGQGGETEAFF. The rearrangement joins TRBV15 to TRBJ1-1, with 10 bases lining up with TRBD1. V lost 0 bases to trimming and J lost 5 bases; unmatched junction nucleotides: 12. The length of the CDR3 is 18 residues. Germline loops: CDR1 LNHNV, CDR2 YYDKDF (reference sequence).